These 2 T cell receptor beta chains share one sample of origin, sequenced in a study of cytomegalovirus exposure and HLA in healthy donors. Primers included in the PCR were 60 Vbeta and 13 Jbeta primers. Clones were read by immunoSEQ multiplex PCR, and TCRdb kept only the in-frame ones, dropping some. The sample holds around 120,000 clones; approximately 76% are singletons and the top ten take around 15%. Sequenced: PBMCs. Every receptor here comes from a man aged 45 to 65 in good health and CMV-seropositive.

The chain has TRBV14 and TRBJ1-2; D is undetermined. Germline V gives CDR1 SGHDN, CDR2 FVKESK. CDR3 size: 15 residues. Trimming shortened V by 4 bases and J by 8 bases, and 20 bases separated the two germline ends. The CDR3 loop is CASSPSTVYSGGYTF. In nucleotides, the CDR3 is TGTGCCAGCAGCCCGTCGACGGTATACTCGGGGGGCTACACCTTC. The variable domain in full, with the rest retrieved from reference TRBV14 and TRBJ1-2, is EAGVTQFPSHSVIEKGQTVTLRCDPISGHDNLYWYRRVMGKEIKFLLHFVKESKQDESGMPNNRFLAERTGGTYSTLKVQPAELEDSGVYFCASSPSTVYSGGYTFGSGTRLTVV.

The chain uses TRBV27 and TRBJ1-5; tentative D call: TRBD1 (6 bases). The germline V and J ends were trimmed by 8 bases and 2 bases, with 13 bases remaining between them. Germline CDR1 and CDR2: MNHEY and SMNVEV (reference sequence). This CDR3 has 14 residues. CDR3 nucleotide sequence: TGTGCCAGCTGGTCAGGGGTGCGCAATCAGCCCCAGCATTTT. Amino acid sequence: CASWSGVRNQPQHF.